Listed below are T cell receptor beta chains from one sample, sequenced in a study of T cell responses to AZD1222 COVID-19 vaccine. Sequencing used immunoSEQ multiplex PCR; TCRdb keeps in-frame clones, though not all of them. The table lists over 100,000 clones, 84% of them singletons. This sample comprised peripheral blood, obtained on day 0 of AZD1222 vaccination. The receptors derive from an adult in good health. CDR3s include the opening cysteine and the closing phenylalanine or tryptophan. D genes are given only for firm matches. Expanded clones are given a class, and other clones once, few, many or no size at all.

CDR3aa | CDR3nt | d_gene | abundance | j_gene | v_gene
CASSGRRLYGYTF | TGTGCCAGCAGCGGGCGGAGGCTGTATGGCTACACCTTC | . | few | TRBJ1-2 | TRBV21-1
CASSPTGGNEQFF | TGTGCCAGCAGCCCGACAGGGGGCAATGAGCAGTTCTTC | TRBD1 | . | TRBJ2-1 | TRBV7-2
CASLTPGQHFTEAFF | TGTGCCAGCCTAACGCCGGGACAGCATTTCACTGAAGCTTTCTTT | TRBD1 | . | TRBJ1-1 | TRBV6-5
CASSSGTGGETQYF | TGTGCCAGCAGCTCTGGGACGGGAGGAGAGACCCAGTACTTC | TRBD2 | once | TRBJ2-5 | TRBV11-2
CASSQDRAVNTGELFF | TGTGCCAGCAGCCAAGATCGGGCAGTAAACACCGGGGAGCTGTTTTTT | . | . | TRBJ2-2 | TRBV3-1/TRBV3-2
CASSPRRTENYGYTF | TGTGCCAGCAGCCCCCGTCGAACAGAGAACTATGGCTACACCTTC | . | once | TRBJ1-2 | TRBV6-5
CASRDGANYGYTF | TGTGCCAGCAGGGACGGGGCTAACTATGGCTACACCTTC | . | . | TRBJ1-2 | TRBV6-5
CASRPQGCGTYTEAFF | TGTGCAAGTCGCCCCCAGGGGTGCGGGACCTACACTGAAGCTTTCTTT | . | . | TRBJ1-1 | TRBV12-2
CASSFRDQPQHF | TGTGCCAGCAGCTTTCGGGATCAGCCCCAGCATTTT | . | . | TRBJ1-5 | TRBV7-8
CASSDGSTNEKLFF | TGTGCCAGCAGTGACGGGTCAACTAATGAAAAACTGTTTTTT | . | once | TRBJ1-4 | TRBV6-1
CASRGTGLDTQYF | TGTGCCAGCAGGGGGACAGGGTTAGATACGCAGTATTTT | TRBD1 | . | TRBJ2-3 | TRBV28
CASSEFDRNEQFF | TGTGCCAGCAGTGAATTTGACCGCAATGAGCAGTTCTTC | . | . | TRBJ2-1 | TRBV2
CASTPGQGALSGGYTF | TGTGCCAGTACCCCAGGACAGGGGGCCCTCTCAGGTGGCTACACCTTC | TRBD1 | . | TRBJ1-2 | TRBV19
CASSRTLPGSSYNEQFF | TGTGCCAGTTCCCGAACATTACCGGGCAGCTCCTACAATGAGCAGTTCTTC | . | . | TRBJ2-1 | TRBV19
CASSWWGEQYF | TGTGCCAGCAGTTGGTGGGGCGAGCAGTACTTC | . | . | TRBJ2-7 | TRBV28
CASSLEYQETQYF | TGTGCCAGCAGCTTAGAGTACCAAGAGACCCAGTACTTC | . | . | TRBJ2-5 | TRBV11-3
CASSAVNTIYF | TGTGCCAGCAGTGCGGTAAACACCATATATTTT | . | . | TRBJ1-3 | TRBV6-2/TRBV6-3
CASSLQASGGNTEAFF | TGCGCCAGCAGCTTACAAGCGTCGGGAGGGAACACTGAAGCTTTCTTT | . | few | TRBJ1-1 | TRBV5-1
CASRNQGSNYGYTF | TGTGCCAGCAGGAATCAGGGATCTAACTATGGCTACACCTTC | . | . | TRBJ1-2 | TRBV28
CASSARGGFPRTDTQYF | TGTGCCAGCAGCGCACGGGGCGGATTTCCTCGCACAGATACGCAGTATTTT | . | . | TRBJ2-3 | TRBV9
CASSPIIAFSGNTIYF | TGTGCCAGCAGCCCCATTATCGCCTTCTCTGGAAACACCATATATTTT | . | . | TRBJ1-3 | TRBV6-2/TRBV6-3
CASSSGGVGQGLGAQHF | TGTGCCAGCAGTTCAGGGGGGGTGGGACAGGGGCTGGGAGCCCAGCATTTT | TRBD1 | . | TRBJ1-5 | TRBV28
CASSSPWGRSNAQETQYF | TGTGCCAGCAGCTCACCATGGGGTCGGAGTAACGCGCAAGAGACCCAGTACTTC | . | . | TRBJ2-5 | TRBV5-5
CASSEPWNEQFF | TGCGCCAGCAGTGAACCCTGGAATGAGCAGTTCTTC | . | . | TRBJ2-1 | TRBV10-2
CASSPDRTQETQYF | TGTGCCAGCAGCCCCGACAGGACTCAAGAGACCCAGTACTTC | . | . | TRBJ2-5 | TRBV7-3
CASSTDSYEQYF | TGTGCCAGCTCAACGGACTCCTACGAGCAGTACTTC | . | . | TRBJ2-7 | TRBV18
CASSREPNYGEQFF | TGCGCCAGCAGCAGGGAGCCGAATTACGGGGAGCAGTTCTTC | . | . | TRBJ2-1 | TRBV5-1
CASSFLLRSAGELFF | TGTGCCAGCTCTTTTCTTCTGCGCTCCGCCGGGGAGCTGTTTTTT | . | . | TRBJ2-2 | TRBV19
CASCSGGVANEKLFF | TGTGCCAGTTGTTCGGGTGGGGTGGCTAATGAAAAACTGTTTTTT | . | few | TRBJ1-4 | TRBV19
CASSSRTNYYGYTF | TGTGCCAGCAGCTCCCGGACAAACTACTATGGCTACACCTTC | . | . | TRBJ1-2 | TRBV5-6
CASSLAPSSSGNTIYF | TGCGCCAGCAGCTTGGCTCCGTCAAGCTCTGGAAACACCATATATTTT | . | . | TRBJ1-3 | TRBV5-1